Listed below are T cell receptor beta chains from one sample, sequenced in a study of Graves' ophthalmopathy and Graves' hyperthyroidism. One entry per CDR3 protein, called by TCRdb with MiXCR from the multiplex PCR reads. The sample shows approximately 210,000 distinct CDR3 sequences, roughly 27% of them seen only once. Sequences were obtained from peripheral blood. Every receptor here comes from a man in his forties or fifties with Graves' ophthalmopathy. Each CDR3 is given with its conserved first and last residue. A D gene is named only where the DNA matches it firmly. The size entry is marked missing in some rows and otherwise reads once, few, many or a size class.

v_gene	d_gene	j_gene	abundance	CDR3aa	CDR3nt
TRBV12-3/TRBV12-4	NA	TRBJ1-1	once	CASSFGGARAEAFF	TGTGCCAGCAGTTTCGGGGGGGCGAGGGCTGAAGCTTTCTTT
TRBV20-1	NA	TRBJ1-1	many	CSVRGPAEAFF	TGCAGTGTTCGGGGGCCGGCTGAAGCTTTCTTT
TRBV20-1	TRBD1	TRBJ2-7	NA	CSAPRDSVSYEQYF	TGCAGTGCACCCCGGGACAGCGTTTCCTACGAGCAGTACTTC
TRBV11-2	NA	TRBJ1-1	many	CASSSTRAEAFF	TGTGCCAGCAGCTCGACCCGGGCTGAAGCTTTCTTT
TRBV7-2	NA	TRBJ2-7	many	CASSQGPFSGEQYF	TGTGCCAGCAGTCAGGGACCCTTCTCGGGGGAGCAGTACTTC
TRBV6-2/TRBV6-3	NA	TRBJ1-1	few	CASRGVVNTEAFF	TGTGCCAGCAGGGGGGTTGTGAACACTGAAGCTTTCTTT
TRBV10-3	NA	TRBJ2-7	many	CAISDWDQSYEQYF	TGTGCCATCAGTGACTGGGATCAGTCCTACGAGCAGTACTTC
TRBV20-1	NA	TRBJ2-7	many	CSALPGRASSYEQYF	TGCAGTGCTCTTCCCGGCCGTGCAAGCTCCTACGAGCAGTACTTC
TRBV6-2/TRBV6-3	TRBD1	TRBJ2-5	many	CASSRTGGTETQYF	TGTGCCAGCAGTCGGACAGGGGGGACGGAGACCCAGTACTTC
TRBV7-2	NA	TRBJ2-5	NA	CASSLDSPQETQYF	TGTGCCAGCAGCTTAGACTCCCCCCAAGAGACCCAGTACTTC
TRBV30	NA	TRBJ1-1	NA	CAWSHRGHPRTEAFF	TGTGCCTGGAGTCACCGAGGACACCCGAGGACTGAAGCTTTCTTT
TRBV20-1	NA	TRBJ2-7	many	CSAAGGRVRDEQYF	TGCAGTGCTGCTGGAGGTAGGGTAAGAGACGAGCAGTACTTC
TRBV6-1	NA	TRBJ2-7	many	CASSDLLSVPSYEQYF	TGTGCCAGCAGCGACCTCCTTTCGGTTCCCTCCTACGAGCAGTACTTC
TRBV6-2/TRBV6-3	NA	TRBJ2-7	many	CASRDSLVLEQYF	TGTGCCAGCAGGGACAGCCTTGTCCTCGAGCAGTACTTC
TRBV29-1	NA	TRBJ2-2	many	CSVGGVPNTGELFF	TGCAGCGTTGGTGGGGTTCCGAACACCGGGGAGCTGTTTTTT
TRBV6-1	NA	TRBJ2-7	many	CASSEDEDNEQYF	TGTGCCAGCAGTGAAGACGAGGACAACGAGCAGTACTTC
TRBV18	TRBD1	TRBJ1-1	many	CASSSLDRGTEAFF	TGTGCCAGCTCATCACTCGACAGGGGGACTGAAGCTTTCTTT
TRBV5-6	NA	TRBJ2-4	many	CASSDGNIQYF	TGTGCCAGCAGCGACGGAAACATTCAGTACTTC
TRBV6-5	NA	TRBJ1-2	NA	CASSYRTLYGYTF	TGTGCCAGCAGTTACCGGACACTCTATGGCTACACCTTC
TRBV6-1	NA	TRBJ1-5	many	CASSSSVSQHF	TGTGCCAGCAGTAGTTCAGTGTCCCAGCATTTT
TRBV28	TRBD2	TRBJ2-7	many	CASSPPGGGVYEQYF	TGTGCCAGCAGTCCCCCGGGAGGGGGTGTTTACGAGCAGTACTTC
TRBV12-3/TRBV12-4	NA	TRBJ1-3	many	CASNLEAVDTIYF	TGTGCCAGCAATTTGGAGGCGGTGGACACCATATATTTT
TRBV28	NA	TRBJ1-2	NA	CASSLYSGGDGYTF	TGTGCCAGCAGTTTATATTCGGGGGGAGATGGCTACACCTTC
TRBV6-2/TRBV6-3	TRBD2	TRBJ2-7	NA	CASSYERGYEQYF	TGTGCCAGCAGTTACGAGCGGGGCTACGAGCAGTACTTC
TRBV3-1	NA	TRBJ2-7	many	CASSQEFYEQYF	TGTGCCAGCAGCCAAGAGTTTTACGAGCAGTACTTC
TRBV18	TRBD1	TRBJ2-7	many	CASSPIYGQGGYEQYF	TGTGCCAGCTCACCAATATATGGACAGGGAGGCTACGAGCAGTACTTC
TRBV6-2/TRBV6-3	NA	TRBJ1-1	many	CASSSWLREVAFF	TGTGCCAGCAGTTCGTGGCTCAGGGAGGTCGCTTTCTTT
TRBV6-5	TRBD2	TRBJ2-7	many	CASSTMRGYEQYF	TGTGCCAGCAGTACTATGCGGGGGTACGAGCAGTACTTC
TRBV27	TRBD1	TRBJ2-7	many	CASSFRQGGEQYF	TGTGCCAGCAGTTTCAGACAGGGTGGCGAGCAGTACTTC
TRBV6-2/TRBV6-3	NA	TRBJ2-7	NA	CASSYGGTGDYEQYF	TGTGCCAGCAGTTACGGTGGGACGGGGGACTACGAGCAGTACTTC
TRBV29-1	TRBD2	TRBJ2-4	NA	CSVSGLANIQYF	TGCAGCGTGTCGGGACTAGCAAACATTCAGTACTTC
TRBV28	NA	TRBJ1-2	NA	CASSSQMNYGYTF	TGTGCCAGCAGCTCCCAGATGAACTATGGCTACACCTTC
TRBV12-3/TRBV12-4	NA	TRBJ1-1	many	CASSFVSGGGSEAFF	TGTGCCAGCAGTTTTGTGTCTGGGGGCGGCAGTGAAGCTTTCTTT
TRBV6-1	TRBD1	TRBJ2-5	NA	CASRTGRETQYF	TGTGCCAGCAGGACAGGGCGGGAGACCCAGTACTTC
TRBV6-1	TRBD1	TRBJ2-7	NA	CASRRDRVIGLEQYF	TGTGCCAGCAGGCGCGACAGGGTGATTGGCCTGGAGCAGTACTTC
TRBV5-5	TRBD1	TRBJ1-2	many	CASSWDRDGGYTF	TGTGCCAGCAGCTGGGACAGGGATGGTGGCTACACCTTC
TRBV11-1	NA	TRBJ2-7	many	CASSSGKGSPSYEQYF	TGTGCCAGCAGCTCCGGAAAGGGGTCCCCTTCCTACGAGCAGTACTTC
TRBV12-3/TRBV12-4	NA	TRBJ1-5	NA	CASNTGGLYSNQPQHF	TGTGCCAGCAATACAGGAGGGCTATATAGCAATCAGCCCCAGCATTTT
TRBV28	NA	TRBJ2-5	many	CASNGQETQYF	TGTGCCAGCAACGGCCAAGAGACCCAGTACTTC
TRBV12-3/TRBV12-4	NA	TRBJ2-7	NA	CASSDYTSSYEQYF	TGTGCCAGCAGTGACTACACGAGCTCCTACGAGCAGTACTTC
TRBV2	NA	TRBJ1-5	NA	CASSFGQTNQPQHF	TGTGCCAGCTCGTTTGGACAGACTAATCAGCCCCAGCATTTT
TRBV7-3	TRBD2	TRBJ2-5	NA	CASSLRRSLGLAGGLETQYF	TGTGCCAGCAGCTTAAGACGTAGTTTGGGACTAGCGGGAGGTCTAGAGACCCAGTACTTC
TRBV25-1	NA	TRBJ1-1	many	CASMTGLNTEAFF	TGTGCCAGCATGACAGGATTGAACACTGAAGCTTTCTTT